The 10 T cell receptor beta chains given below trace back to one sample, sequenced in a study of blood T cell repertoires in COVID-19. Data came from immunoSEQ multiplex PCR; TCRdb stores just in-frame clones and leaves some out. The sample includes 190,000 or so clones, more than 75% of them seen just once. Sequences were obtained from peripheral blood. These receptors originate from a man between 40 and 49 years old with active or convalescent COVID-19.

This sequence joins TRBV7-3 and TRBJ2-1; D is possibly TRBD1 (5 bases). The germline gives CDR1 SGHTA, CDR2 FQGTGA. This CDR3 comprises 15 residues. Trimming cost V 5 bases and J 0 bases, with 11 bases left between them. CDR3 in amino acids: CASSTQGHSYNEQFF. The CDR3 DNA sequence: TGTGCCAGCAGCACCCAGGGCCACTCCTACAATGAGCAGTTCTTC.

The V call is TRBV18, the J call TRBJ1-1; D call uncertain. Germline loops: CDR1 KGHSH, CDR2 LQKENI. V was cut by 4 bases and J by 11 bases, with 14 bases left in between. The CDR3 length is 12 residues. CDR3 residues: CASSQLRERAFF. DNA for the CDR3: TGTGCCAGCTCACAACTTAGAGAGAGGGCTTTCTTT.

The chain combines TRBV28 with TRBJ1-5; D is perhaps TRBD1 (5 bases). Germline V gene data show CDR1 as MDHEN and CDR2 as SYDVKM. This CDR3 spans 15 amino acids. Between the trimmed V and J ends, which lost 8 bases and 2 bases, there was a span of 16 bases. CDR3 coding DNA: TGTGCCAGCCTACTGGGGACTCGGGGCAATCAGCCCCAGCATTTT. As protein: CASLLGTRGNQPQHF.

The V and J genes are TRBV5-1 and TRBJ2-1; 10 bases line up with TRBD1. The germline gives CDR1 SGHRS, CDR2 YFSETQ. The CDR3 sequence is 15 residues long. V lost 1 base and J lost 6; bases outside the gene matches: 4. For the CDR3, the DNA is TGCGCCAGCAGCTTGCAGGGACAGGGGAGCAATGAGCAGTTCTTC. Protein: CASSLQGQGSNEQFF.

This chain uses TRBV30 with TRBJ1-4; 9 nucleotides align to TRBD1. V lost 5 bases to trimming and J lost 6 bases; unmatched junction nucleotides: 4. This CDR3 spans 13 amino acids. The V gene's germline CDR1 is GTSNPN and CDR2 SVGIG (reference sequence). The CDR3 here is CAWSQGADEKLFF. DNA of the CDR3: TGTGCCTGGTCACAGGGGGCGGATGAAAAACTGTTTTTT.

V gene TRBV28 combines with J gene TRBJ2-1; 7 bases fit TRBD2. The CDR3 is 17 amino acids. J gave up 0 bases and V 4 bases, and 9 bases lay outside the gene matches. The germline CDR1 and CDR2 sequences are MDHEN and SYDVKM. The CDR3 DNA sequence: TGTGCCAGCAGTTCCCCGACTAGCTCCCTCTCCTACAATGAGCAGTTCTTC. Translation gives CASSSPTSSLSYNEQFF.

In this sample, this clone turned up a few times. The gene calls are TRBV6-1 and TRBJ1-6; no firm D call. The CDR3 is made up of 14 amino acids. The V gene lost 1 base and the J gene lost 7 bases, with 8 bases spanning the gap. Germline V gene data show CDR1 as MNHNS and CDR2 as SASEGT. The CDR3 is CASSEGGGNSPLHF. As DNA, the CDR3 is TGTGCCAGCAGTGAAGGGGGAGGCAATTCACCCCTCCACTTT.

This chain joins TRBV27 and TRBJ1-5; D gene uncertain. Trimming removed 4 bases from V and 4 bases from J, with 5 bases in between. Looked up from germline, CDR1 is MNHEY and CDR2 is SMNVEV (reference sequence). The CDR3 totals 12 residues. This chain's CDR3 is CASSSLNQPQHF. The DNA of the CDR3 is TGTGCCAGCAGTTCGCTAAATCAGCCCCAGCATTTT.

The chain uses TRBV2 and TRBJ1-2; TRBD1 aligns across 7 bases. Trimming took 8 bases from V and 6 from J; bases not matched to a gene: 6. CDR1 SNHLY and CDR2 FYNNEI come from the germline V gene. This CDR3 is built from 12 residues. The CDR3 region is CASLQGLDGYTF. The DNA for the CDR3 is TGTGCCAGCCTACAGGGGCTTGATGGCTACACCTTC. Using reference TRBV2 and TRBJ1-2 for the parts outside the CDR3, the full variable domain is EPEVTQTPSHQVTQMGQEVILRCVPISNHLYFYWYRQILGQKVEFLVSFYNNEISEKSEIFDDQFSVERPDGSNFTLKIRSTKLEDSAMYFCASLQGLDGYTFGSGTRLTVV.

The V and J genes are TRBV7-8 and TRBJ1-2, with D perhaps TRBD1 (6 bases). The CDR3 covers 13 residues. The germline V gene encodes CDR1 SGHVS and CDR2 FQNEAQ. V was cut by 4 bases and J by 8 bases, with 14 bases left in between. The CDR3 protein is CASSSTGTLGYTF. The CDR3 bases are TGTGCCAGCAGCTCAACCGGGACATTAGGCTACACCTTC.